This T cell receptor beta chain derives from a study of human T cells and chemical hapten exposure (dated by TCRdb to the early 2020s). Looking at the study overall: For sensitization, 2% DPC in acetone was applied to a roughly 2 cm by roughly 2 cm area of upper inner arm skin. For TCR sequencing, blood came from about 28 alopecia patients at anywhere from one to four time points (pre-sensitization, 2, 6 and 24 weeks). Libraries were pooled for sequencing, and variation in per-sample TCR yields was attributed mainly to small differences in library volumes within the pool. Patch testing was performed on the upper back with Finn chambers containing 0.01% DPC, and the patch tests were scored after 6 days according to International Contact Dermatitis Research Group standards. Weekly therapeutic DPC doses were additionally applied to the scalp of patients throughout the approximately 25-week study period. Most of the patients in the cohort were female, and the cohort covered alopecia areata with under or over 50% scalp involvement, alopecia totalis and alopecia universalis. Blood samples were taken from patients before sensitization (week 0) and at 2, 6 and about 24 weeks after DPC sensitization. The study tracked peripheral blood TCR repertoire changes in vivo during primary and secondary sensitization to the hapten diphenylcyclopropenone (DPC) in alopecia patients.

The sample's time point, from its label and the paper: patch test 1, 2 weeks after DPC sensitization. Per the publication, the treatment or condition label means: therapeutic diphenylcyclopropenone sensitization with weekly scalp DPC. At every patch-test visit, the blood draw took place before the patch test was put on. To be eligible, patients had to be aged 18 to 70, diagnosed with alopecia and judged suitable for DPC therapy, while pregnant patients were excluded. Total RNA was isolated from unfractionated whole blood collected in Tempus Blood RNA tubes. Concerning this clonotype: Its antigen remains unidentified. One base away there is no much larger clone; base qualities are not given.

Overall study results and their limits: A positive correlation was found between the number of PT1 expanded TCRs and patch test score, with significance reached at thresholds 8, 16 and 32 but not 4. Significantly more large CDR3 similarity clusters were formed by expanded TCRs than by pre-sensitization or healthy control sets, consistent with antigen-driven responses. Alopecia, a presumed autoimmune disease, was present in all patients, so the immune response of the patients might differ from that of healthy individuals. DPC sensitization did not change the number of TCRs with a frequency above 1 in 1000, and there was no evidence of changes in global repertoire structure. Repeated subsampling changed both the strength of the expansion versus patch-test correlation and the threshold at which the correlation became significant.

Library preparation was by RACE. Sequencing was carried out with a NextSeq 500. Library preparation attached unique molecular identifiers to individual cDNA molecules for quantitative, reproducible TCR counting. For every blood RNA sample, sequencing covered both the TCR alpha and TCR beta chains. As for the original processing: The median number of TCRs per sample was roughly 98,000, ranging from roughly 23,224 to 690,600. V, J and CDR3 annotation of the TCR reads was performed with the Decombinator software suite. For PS versus PT1 abundance plots, all samples were subsampled to the same number of TCRs (28,000). TCRs were defined as expanded if absent before sensitization and observed at least eight times at the 2-week time point. The public reads were reanalyzed by TCRdb: fastp trimming at Q25, MiXCR alignment, in-frame beta chains only. Each entry merges the rows of one CDR3 protein and shows their most common DNA and genes. The V and J calls reflect TCRdb's pipeline rather than the authors' work. For this sample the table gives 65,000 to 95,000 distinct CDR3 sequences, of which approximately 12% were detected only once. The ten largest clones represent under 4% of the sample.

This material consisted of whole blood, taken in connection with sensitization to the hapten diphenylcyclopropenone (DPC). The TCR originated in a woman aged 60-75 years with alopecia areata. Some clones in this sample may be carry-over from other donors' samples.

The CDR3 corresponds to CAWNGDSSILGEPQHF. The DNA is TGTGCCTGGAACGGGGACTCCTCAATCTTGGGCGAGCCCCAGCATTTT. This chain joins TRBV30 to TRBJ1-5; the D gene is possibly TRBD1, with 5 bases matching. The CDR3, cysteine through phenylalanine, is 16 amino acids long. The retained sequence is limited to the CDR3, 48 bases, with the frame set at the first base. V gives up 4 bases and J gives up 8 bases, and the segment between their germline ends measures 24 bases. From the germline V gene (reference sequence), CDR1 is GTSNPN and CDR2 is SVGIG.